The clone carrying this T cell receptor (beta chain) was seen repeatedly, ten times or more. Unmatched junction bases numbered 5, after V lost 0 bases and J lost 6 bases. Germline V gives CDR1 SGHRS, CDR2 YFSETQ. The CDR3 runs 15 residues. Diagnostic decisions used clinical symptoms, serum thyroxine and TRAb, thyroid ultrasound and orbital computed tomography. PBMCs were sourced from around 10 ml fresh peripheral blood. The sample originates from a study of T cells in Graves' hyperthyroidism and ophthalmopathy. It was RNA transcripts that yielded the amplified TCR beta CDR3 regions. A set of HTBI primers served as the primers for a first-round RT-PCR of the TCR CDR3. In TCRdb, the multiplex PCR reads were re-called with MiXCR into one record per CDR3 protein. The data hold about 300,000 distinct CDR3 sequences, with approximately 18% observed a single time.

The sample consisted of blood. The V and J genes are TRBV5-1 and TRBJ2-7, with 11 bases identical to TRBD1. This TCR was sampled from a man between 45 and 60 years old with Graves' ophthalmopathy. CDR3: CASSLEGQGGREQYF. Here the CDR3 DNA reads TGCGCCAGCAGCTTGGAGGGACAGGGGGGGCGCGAGCAGTACTTC.